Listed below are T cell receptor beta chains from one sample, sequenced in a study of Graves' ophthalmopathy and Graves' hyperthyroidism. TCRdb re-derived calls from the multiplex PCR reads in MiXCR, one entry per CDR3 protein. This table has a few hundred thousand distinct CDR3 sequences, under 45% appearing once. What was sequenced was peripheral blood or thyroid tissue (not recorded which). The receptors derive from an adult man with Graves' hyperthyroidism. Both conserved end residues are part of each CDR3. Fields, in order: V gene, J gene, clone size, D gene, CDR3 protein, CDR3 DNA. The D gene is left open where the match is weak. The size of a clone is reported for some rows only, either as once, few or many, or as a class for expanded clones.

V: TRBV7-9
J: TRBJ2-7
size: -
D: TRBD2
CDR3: CASSHRGGVYEQYF
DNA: TGTGCCAGCAGCCACCGCGGGGGGGTCTACGAGCAGTACTTC

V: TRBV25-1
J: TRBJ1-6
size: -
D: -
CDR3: CASSPEGGGSLHF
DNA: TGTGCCAGCAGCCCCGAGGGGGGAGGGTCCCTCCACTTT

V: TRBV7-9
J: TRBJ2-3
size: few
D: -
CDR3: CASRPEGDTQYF
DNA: TGTGCCAGTCGACCAGAGGGCGATACGCAGTATTTT

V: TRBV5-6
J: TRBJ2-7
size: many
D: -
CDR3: CASSFTGVRGEQYF
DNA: TGTGCCAGCAGCTTTACGGGGGTGCGAGGCGAGCAGTACTTC

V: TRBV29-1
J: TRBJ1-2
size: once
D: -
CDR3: CSSLESGYGYTF
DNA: TGCAGCAGTTTAGAAAGTGGCTATGGCTACACCTTC

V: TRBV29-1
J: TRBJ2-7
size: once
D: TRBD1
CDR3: CSVSGDRMSSYRGYEQYF
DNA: TGCAGCGTCTCCGGCGACCGCATGAGCTCATACAGGGGCTACGAGCAGTACTTC

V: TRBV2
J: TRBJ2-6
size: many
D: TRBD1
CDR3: CASRDRGDSGANVLTF
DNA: TGTGCCAGCAGGGACAGGGGGGATTCAGGGGCCAACGTCCTGACTTTC

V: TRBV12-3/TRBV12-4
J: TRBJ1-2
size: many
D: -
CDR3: CASSHNRDYGYTF
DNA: TGTGCCAGCAGTCACAATAGGGACTATGGCTACACCTTC

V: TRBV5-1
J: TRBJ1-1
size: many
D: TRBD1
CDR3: CASRGQDYTEAFF
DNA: TGCGCCAGCAGAGGACAGGACTACACTGAAGCTTTCTTT

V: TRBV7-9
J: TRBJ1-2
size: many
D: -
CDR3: CASSFQGIDYGYTF
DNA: TGTGCCAGCAGCTTTCAGGGTATTGACTATGGCTACACCTTC

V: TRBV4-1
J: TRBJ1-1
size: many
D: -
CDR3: CASSQDVGWNTEAFF
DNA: TGCGCCAGCAGCCAAGATGTAGGGTGGAACACTGAAGCTTTCTTT

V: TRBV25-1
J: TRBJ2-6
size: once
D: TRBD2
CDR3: CASSGGGRVSGANVLTF
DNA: TGTGCCAGCAGCGGGGGGGGGCGAGTCTCTGGGGCCAACGTCCTGACTTTC

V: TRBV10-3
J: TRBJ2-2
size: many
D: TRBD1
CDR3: CAIGRGQSGELFF
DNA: TGTGCCATCGGCAGGGGGCAAAGCGGGGAGCTGTTTTTT

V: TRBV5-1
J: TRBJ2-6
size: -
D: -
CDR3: CASSTREFSGANVLTF
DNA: TGCGCCAGCAGCACCCGGGAATTCTCTGGGGCCAACGTCCTGACTTTC

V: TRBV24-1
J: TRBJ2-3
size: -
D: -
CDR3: CATSESTALTDTQYF
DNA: TGTGCCACCAGTGAGTCAACAGCCCTCACAGATACGCAGTATTTT

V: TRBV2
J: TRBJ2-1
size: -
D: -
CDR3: CASSATGGSSYNEQFF
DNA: TGTGCCAGCAGTGCCACGGGCGGCAGCTCCTACAATGAGCAGTTCTTC

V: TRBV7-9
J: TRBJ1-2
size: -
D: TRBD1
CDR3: CASSLARDRNYGYTF
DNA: TGTGCCAGCAGCTTAGCCAGGGACAGGAACTATGGCTACACCTTC

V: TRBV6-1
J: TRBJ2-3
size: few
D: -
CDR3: CASSYSSRHITDTQYF
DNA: TGTGCCAGCAGTTACTCTTCGCGGCACATCACAGATACGCAGTATTTT

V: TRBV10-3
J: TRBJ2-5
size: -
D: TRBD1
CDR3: CAISDLDRAPTQETQYF
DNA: TGTGCCATCAGTGACCTGGACAGGGCCCCGACTCAAGAGACCCAGTACTTC

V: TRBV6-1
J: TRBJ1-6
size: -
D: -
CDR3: CAGSDMYPVGSPLHF
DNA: TGTGCCGGCAGTGATATGTACCCAGTAGGATCACCCCTCCACTTT

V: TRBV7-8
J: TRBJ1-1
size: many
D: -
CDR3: CASRDNMNTEAFF
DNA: TGTGCCAGCAGGGACAACATGAACACTGAAGCTTTCTTT

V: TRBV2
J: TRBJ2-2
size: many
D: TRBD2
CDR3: CASSEAREGTGELFF
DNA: TGTGCCAGCAGTGAGGCCCGGGAGGGCACCGGGGAGCTGTTTTTT

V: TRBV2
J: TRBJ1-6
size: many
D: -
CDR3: CASTSADHRVGSPLHF
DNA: TGTGCCAGCACTTCAGCAGATCACAGGGTTGGATCACCCCTCCACTTT